Sequencing of this TCR beta chain was carried out in a study of T cell changes during pregnancy in multiple sclerosis. Generated by immunoSEQ multiplex PCR, the TCRdb table keeps only in-frame clones and is missing some. The sample lists 30,000 to 45,000 clones, more than 70% seen once, with approximately 0.5% in the top ten. V gave up 2 bases and J gave up 1 base, with 6 bases separating them. Germline V gene data show CDR1 as MNHEY and CDR2 as SVGAGI. The CDR3 runs to 14 residues. The sequence derives from a female donor with multiple sclerosis, enrolled in a pregnancy study. The chain combines TRBV6-5 with TRBJ1-5; D gene ambiguous. The source was CD4+ T cells from peripheral blood mononuclear cells, collected in the first trimester of pregnancy. The CDR3 protein is CASSYAGSNQPQHF. The CDR3 DNA sequence: TGTGCCAGCAGTTACGCGGGGAGCAATCAGCCCCAGCATTTT.